This TCR beta chain stems from a study of persistence of HIV-infected CD4 T cells. CDR3 size: 14 residues. The V end was cut by 1 base, the J end by 5 bases, with 9 bases between. Germline CDR1 is LNHDA and CDR2 is SQIVND (reference sequence). The immunoSEQ assay was version 4, run in survey mode. Data came from immunoSEQ multiplex PCR; TCRdb stores just in-frame clones and leaves some out. The data contain thousands of clones, more than 65% of them seen just once; the ten biggest clones take up roughly 2%. Cells were stimulated with overlapping HIV-1 Gag 15-mer peptides. Responding CD4+ T cells were sorted by upregulation of both CD40 ligand and CD69. Suppressive ART was started during chronic HIV-1 infection in these adults. Note on this clone: Its antigen is not identified.

This TCR derives from an adult woman with HIV who was CMV-seropositive. The gene calls are TRBV19 and TRBJ2-1; no firm D call. Sample: CD4+ T cells sorted from PBMCs after roughly 18-hour stimulation, taken from a patient who received antiretroviral therapy. The CDR3 region is CASSIGGFNNEQFF. As DNA, the CDR3 is TGTGCCAGTAGTATAGGGGGATTTAACAATGAGCAGTTCTTC. Based on the CDR3 plus reference TRBV19 and TRBJ2-1, the full variable domain is DGGITQSPKYLFRKEGQNVTLSCEQNLNHDAMYWYRQDPGQGLRLIYYSQIVNDFQKGDIAEGYSVSREKKESFPLTVTSAQKNPTAFYLCASSIGGFNNEQFFGPGTRLTVL.